The rows below give T cell receptor beta chains drawn from one sample of a study of T cells expressing NK-cell markers. TCRdb reanalyzed the 5' RACE reads, giving one entry per CDR3 protein sequence and no DNA. The table lists 150,000 to 180,000 distinct CDR3 sequences. The specimen sequenced was blood T cells: a sorted CD56 or NKG2C T cell subset, CD4+ or CD8+ T cells, or bulk PBMC T cells (not recorded which). The receptors originated from a woman aged 45-65 years in good health. Both conserved end residues are part of each CDR3.

len	j_gene	v_gene	CDR3aa
15	TRBJ2-2	TRBV7-9	CASSLVGGDTGELFF
13	TRBJ2-1	TRBV20-1	CSAKERGNNEQFF
12	TRBJ2-1	TRBV15	CATGTSSNEQFF
21	TRBJ2-3	TRBV27	CASSLDSWGLAGGPPRDTQYF
15	TRBJ2-3	TRBV14	CASSHGAGAPDTQYF
21	TRBJ2-6	TRBV6-6	CASRLTVVGVEDLSGANVLTF
18	TRBJ1-5	TRBV12-3/TRBV12-4	CASSLEEVAAYSNQPQHF
12	TRBJ1-1	TRBV7-9	CASSLVVSEAFF
15	TRBJ2-1	TRBV12-3/TRBV12-4	CASIKTSSAYNEQFF
15	TRBJ2-3	TRBV20-1	CSARVSLISTDTQYF
15	TRBJ1-1	TRBV5-1	CASSWDIFMNTEAFF
11	TRBJ2-7	TRBV25-1	CASTDGNEQYF
14	TRBJ2-1	TRBV20-1	CSANRDRDEDEQFF
14	TRBJ2-4	TRBV5-1	CASSLGQGNDIQYF
22	TRBJ2-1	TRBV3-1	CASSQNLMSGTNGPRGYNEQFF
15	TRBJ1-1	TRBV11-2	CASSAVSGVRTEAFF
14	TRBJ1-1	TRBV2	CASSDFSRVTEAFF
15	TRBJ1-1	TRBV4-1	CASSQVKGGTTEAFF
17	TRBJ1-5	TRBV19	CASSIYSVSGSNQPQHF
15	TRBJ2-2	TRBV12-3/TRBV12-4	CASRLAGGRVGELFF
14	TRBJ1-1	TRBV3-1	CASNDGEWGTEAFF
16	TRBJ2-1	TRBV24-1	CATSDLRGGSYNEQFF
12	TRBJ2-7	TRBV12-3/TRBV12-4	CASSPSIYEQYF
13	TRBJ2-4	TRBV14	CASSQGQGVLLNF
15	TRBJ2-3	TRBV6-5	CASSQTGLIFNTQYF
16	TRBJ1-2	TRBV12-3/TRBV12-4	CASSHTSGGLEGGYTF
17	TRBJ2-3	TRBV7-6	CASSLAYGGSTTDTQYF
14	TRBJ1-4	TRBV20-1	CSARAPGQGAKLFF
15	TRBJ1-5	TRBV12-3/TRBV12-4	CASSIFNRGNQPQHF
14	TRBJ2-5	TRBV10-3	CAISESQQGETQYF
15	TRBJ2-5	TRBV29-1	CSVDGLAGFQETQYF